This T cell receptor (beta chain) comes out of a study of cytomegalovirus exposure and HLA in healthy donors. Findings of the study overall: It was reported that TCR beta sequences correctly inferred the HLA-A and HLA-B alleles for most subjects. A later analysis found most CMV-associated TCR beta chains apparently HLA-restricted. TRBV6-2, TRBV6-3 and some other V segments were unresolvable in 87-base-pair reads. Versus the approximately 670-donor mean, an Asian-associated ancestry cluster reportedly showed fewer N-insertions in a later analysis.

A remark on this clone: What it binds is not known.

The CDR3 covers 14 residues. V shed 2 bases, J shed 5 bases, and the junction held 3 bases outside the gene matches. The V gene's germline CDR1 is SGHAT and CDR2 FQNNGV. Primers for the PCR totalled 60 Vbeta and 13 Jbeta. Only in-frame clones appear in the TCRdb table, and some are missing; sequencing was by immunoSEQ multiplex PCR. The data contain some 76,000 clones, approximately 70% of them seen just once; the ten biggest clones take up approximately 4.4%. The chain combines TRBV11-2 with TRBJ2-5; 9 nucleotides align to TRBD2. The sequence was obtained from a man between 60 and 75 years old in good health and CMV-seropositive. The specimen sequenced was PBMCs. The CDR3 loop reads CASSLSSGTETQYF. The DNA for the CDR3 is TGTGCCAGCAGCTTATCTAGCGGGACTGAGACCCAGTACTTC.